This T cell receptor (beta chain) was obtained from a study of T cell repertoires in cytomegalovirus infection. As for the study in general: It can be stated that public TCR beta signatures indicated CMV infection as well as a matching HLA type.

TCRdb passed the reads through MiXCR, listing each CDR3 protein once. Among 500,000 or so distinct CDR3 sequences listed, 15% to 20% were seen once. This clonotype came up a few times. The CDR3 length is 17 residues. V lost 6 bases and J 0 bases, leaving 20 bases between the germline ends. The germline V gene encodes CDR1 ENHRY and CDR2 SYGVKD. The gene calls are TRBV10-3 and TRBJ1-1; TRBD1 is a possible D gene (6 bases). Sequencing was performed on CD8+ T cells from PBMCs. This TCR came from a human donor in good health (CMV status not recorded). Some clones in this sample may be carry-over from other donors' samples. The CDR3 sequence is CAIRDSSGDQMNTEAFF. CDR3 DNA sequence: TGTGCCATCAGGGACAGTTCAGGAGACCAGATGAACACTGAAGCTTTCTTT.